This is a list of T cell receptor beta chains from one sample in a study of PD-1 blockade in mismatch repair-deficient tumors. The method was immunoSEQ multiplex PCR; TCRdb's version includes in-frame clones alone and lacks a portion of them. The top ten hold approximately 15% of the sample, which has 100,000 to 150,000 clones, about 86% seen once. The sequenced sample was peripheral blood, obtained 44 weeks after starting pembrolizumab. Every receptor here comes from an adult with mismatch repair-deficient cancer. Both conserved end residues are part of each CDR3. A D gene is named only where the DNA matches it firmly. Where a row states a size, it is once, few, many or the class of an expanded clone; other rows omit it.

V	D	size	J	DNA	CDR3
TRBV19	-	-	TRBJ1-1	TGTGCCAGTAGTATAGTACCCACTAACACTGAAGCTTTCTTT	CASSIVPTNTEAFF
TRBV18	-	-	TRBJ2-7	TGTGCCAGCTCGACCCAGCGAAGCTCCTACGAGCAGTACTTC	CASSTQRSSYEQYF
TRBV13	-	-	TRBJ2-1	TGTGCCAGCAGCTCGGGACGGAACTTATACAATGAGCAGTTCTTC	CASSSGRNLYNEQFF
TRBV30	-	-	TRBJ1-1	TGTGCCTGGAGTGTAGGCCAGGGGCTTGAAGCTTTCTTT	CAWSVGQGLEAFF
TRBV5-1	TRBD1	-	TRBJ1-4	TGCGCCAGCAGACAAAACAGGGGTGCGGATGAAAAACTGTTTTTT	CASRQNRGADEKLFF
TRBV4-3	-	-	TRBJ2-7	TGCGCCAGCAGCCAAGATCTAGGCAGGGGCTACGAGCAGTACTTC	CASSQDLGRGYEQYF
TRBV27	-	few	TRBJ2-7	TGTGCCAGCAGTCCGGGATTGGGGGGGGCGAGGGAGCAGTACTTC	CASSPGLGGAREQYF
TRBV11-3	-	-	TRBJ1-1	TGTGCCAGCAGAACTGACCGGGGGCACACTGAAGCTTTCTTT	CASRTDRGHTEAFF
TRBV21-1	-	-	TRBJ1-2	TGTGCCAGCAGCAAAACGGTTGGCTACACCTTC	CASSKTVGYTF
TRBV27	TRBD2	-	TRBJ2-7	TGTGCCAGCAGCTTAGCGGGAGTAGGTTACGAGCAGTACTTC	CASSLAGVGYEQYF
TRBV5-1	-	-	TRBJ2-1	TGCGCCAGCAGCTTGGGTGAAGGGGATGAGCAGTTCTTC	CASSLGEGDEQFF
TRBV5-4	TRBD1	-	TRBJ2-7	TGTGCCAGCAGCTTTTCGGACAGGGAGCAGTACTTC	CASSFSDREQYF
TRBV10-3	-	-	TRBJ1-4	TGTGCCATCAGTGAGGGGCAGCGTTATGAAAAACTGTTTTTT	CAISEGQRYEKLFF
TRBV27	TRBD2	once	TRBJ2-1	TGTGCCAGCAGTCTAGCGGGAGTATCCTACAATGAGCAGTTCTTC	CASSLAGVSYNEQFF
TRBV7-8	TRBD2	-	TRBJ2-1	TGTGCCAGCAGCCGGGGGGGAAGCGGGAGGTCGTACAATGAGCAGTTCTTC	CASSRGGSGRSYNEQFF
TRBV5-1	TRBD1	-	TRBJ2-5	TGCGCCAGCAGCTTGGCCGGAAGCAGGGGGCACCAAGAGACCCAGTACTTC	CASSLAGSRGHQETQYF
TRBV5-1	TRBD1	-	TRBJ2-7	TGCGCCAGCAGCCCTACAACAGGGGGCGGTTACGAGCAGTACTTC	CASSPTTGGGYEQYF
TRBV5-1	-	-	TRBJ2-1	TGCGCCAGCAGCTTTGGAAAGAATGAGCAGTTCTTC	CASSFGKNEQFF
TRBV30	TRBD1	-	TRBJ2-5	TGTGCCTGGAGCGGCAGGGGGTGGGAGACCCAGTACTTC	CAWSGRGWETQYF
TRBV7-2	-	-	TRBJ2-2	TGTGCCAGCAGCTTAGTGTCGTATACCGGGGAGCTGTTTTTT	CASSLVSYTGELFF
TRBV29-1	TRBD2	-	TRBJ2-7	TGCAGCGTCCTCGGGACTAGCGACTCCTACGAGCAGTACTTC	CSVLGTSDSYEQYF
TRBV5-1	-	-	TRBJ1-4	-	CASSFGGGSLIF
TRBV4-3	-	few	TRBJ1-4	TGCGCCAGCAGCCATGAAAACCAGGGTGAAAAACTGTTTTTT	CASSHENQGEKLFF
TRBV6-1	-	-	TRBJ1-2	TGTGCCAGCAGTGATGGCAGTTTTCGGAGCGTCGACTATGGCTACACCTTC	CASSDGSFRSVDYGYTF
TRBV11-2	-	-	TRBJ1-3	TGTGCCAGCAGCTTAGCGCCCCTCCGCAGAGTTGGAAACACCATATATTTT	CASSLAPLRRVGNTIYF
TRBV28	TRBD1	-	TRBJ2-7	TGTGCCAGCAGTCCGAGGACAGGGCTCAGGTACGAGCAGTACTTC	CASSPRTGLRYEQYF
TRBV7-9	TRBD2	-	TRBJ2-1	TGTGCCAGCAGCCCCTCCGGGACTAGGGATGAGCAGTTCTTC	CASSPSGTRDEQFF
TRBV4-2	-	-	TRBJ1-5	TGTGCCAGCAGCCAAGAGGGACTTCGGGGGAATCAGCCCCAGCATTTT	CASSQEGLRGNQPQHF
TRBV5-1	TRBD2	-	TRBJ2-5	TGCGCCAGCAGCTTACTAGCGGGAGAGGAGACCCAGTACTTC	CASSLLAGEETQYF
TRBV7-3	TRBD1	few	TRBJ2-7	TGTGCCAGCAGCCAGACAGGGCCTGACGAGCAGTACTTC	CASSQTGPDEQYF
TRBV5-4	-	-	TRBJ1-3	TGTGCCAGCAGCTTGGAAGGGCGCGGAAACACCATATATTTT	CASSLEGRGNTIYF
TRBV10-3	TRBD2	-	TRBJ2-3	TGTGCCATCAGTGAGTCTCGATCGGGAGGAAGCACAGATACGCAGTATTTT	CAISESRSGGSTDTQYF
TRBV27	-	few	TRBJ2-7	TGTGCCAGCAGTCTCTCCGGCCCCTACGAGCAGTACTTC	CASSLSGPYEQYF
TRBV25-1	-	-	TRBJ2-3	TGTGCCAGCAGTGAAGACATCACAGATACGCAGTATTTT	CASSEDITDTQYF
TRBV5-8	-	-	TRBJ2-1	TGTGCCAGCAGCGATCCGGGACTTCACAATGAGCAGTTCTTC	CASSDPGLHNEQFF
TRBV7-9	TRBD2	-	TRBJ2-1	TGTGCCAGCAGACTAGGACTAGCGGGAGGGCCCTCCTACAATGAGCAGTTCTTC	CASRLGLAGGPSYNEQFF
TRBV5-5	-	-	TRBJ1-3	TGTGCCAGCAGCTTGGGGGGAGACACCATATATTTT	CASSLGGDTIYF
TRBV13	-	-	TRBJ1-3	TGTGCCAGCAGCTTAAGCCGGGCGCGGATCTCTGGAAACACCATATATTTT	CASSLSRARISGNTIYF
TRBV6-5	-	-	TRBJ2-5	TGTGCCAGCAGTTACTCGAGGGTTACCGAGACCCAGTACTTC	CASSYSRVTETQYF
TRBV19	-	-	TRBJ2-5	TGTGCCAGTAGTATAGGCGGGGTTGACGGCCAAGAGACCCAGTACTTC	CASSIGGVDGQETQYF
TRBV29-1	-	-	TRBJ2-5	TGCAGCGTTGACCCACAACAAGAGACCCAGTACTTC	CSVDPQQETQYF
TRBV23-1	TRBD1	-	TRBJ2-2	TGCGCCAGCAGTCAAGATAACAGGGGTTCCGACACCGGGGAGCTGTTTTTT	CASSQDNRGSDTGELFF
TRBV5-1	-	-	TRBJ2-3	TGCGCCAGCAGCTTGGATAGTCGCACAGATACGCAGTATTTT	CASSLDSRTDTQYF
TRBV5-1	-	-	TRBJ2-1	TGCGCCAGCAGCTTGTTTCCGGCCCTCGGTAGTGGCGTAAACAATGAGCAGTTCTTC	CASSLFPALGSGVNNEQFF
TRBV27	-	once	TRBJ1-2	TGTGCCAGCAGTTTATTCGGGGGTAAGGATGGCTACACCTTC	CASSLFGGKDGYTF
TRBV30	-	-	TRBJ1-2	TGTGCCTGGAGTGTATCCGTTAACTATGGCTACACCTTC	CAWSVSVNYGYTF